Listed here is a single TCR beta chain. The sample comes from a study of T cell changes during pregnancy in multiple sclerosis. With 1 base removed from V and 10 bases from J, the gap between germline ends came to 11 bases. The CDR3 length is 14 residues. Per the germline V gene, CDR1 is SNHLY and CDR2 is FYNNEI. The method was immunoSEQ multiplex PCR; TCRdb's version includes in-frame clones alone and lacks a portion of them. The table has over 10,000 clones, 70% to 90% seen once. The clonotype comes from a female donor in good health, enrolled as a control in a pregnancy study. The chain carries TRBV2 and TRBJ1-6, with D tentatively TRBD1 (5 bases). Source: CD8+ T cells from peripheral blood mononuclear cells, taken in the second trimester of pregnancy. CDR3 nucleotide sequence: TGTGCCAGCAGTGAAGGGGACTTGGGGTCACCCCTCCACTTT. It encodes CASSEGDLGSPLHF.